The clone carrying this T cell receptor beta chain has more than one count but fewer than ten. The antigen is unknown. The data derive from a study of T-cell reconstitution after alpha-beta-depleted transplantation in children. General observations from the study: Fresh T-cell production supplied most of the T-cell counts and diversity seen one year after transplant. The study reportedly traced alpha-beta T cells about two months after transplant to several hundred expanded graft clones. In some patients, recipient T cells and intrathymic progenitors surviving conditioning explained high day-60 diversity.

The TCRbeta library was prepared with unique molecular identifiers. One entry per CDR3 protein results from TCRdb running MiXCR on the PCR reads. This repertoire shows 350,000 to 500,000 distinct CDR3 sequences, around two fifths found once; its top ten account for 25% to 30%. V lost 0 bases to trimming and J lost 8 bases, with 7 bases between them. The CDR3 loop spans 13 amino acids. Germline V gene lookup returns CDR1 LGHDT and CDR2 YNNKEL (reference sequence). Sequencing was performed on PBMCs, taken before TCRalphabeta/CD19-depleted stem cell transplant. The chain links TRBV3-1 to TRBJ1-4; D is perhaps TRBD1 (5 bases). This clonotype was obtained from a girl under 10 years old with aplastic anemia, due to receive a stem cell transplant. In nucleotides, the CDR3 is TGTGCCAGCAGCCAAGAGGGGGAGGAAAAACTGTTTTTT. Encoded protein: CASSQEGEEKLFF.